Here is one TCR beta chain with its context. Antigen unknown. This record comes from a study of T-cell reconstitution after alpha-beta-depleted transplantation in children. Study findings and constraints: Fresh T-cell production supplied most of the T-cell counts and diversity seen one year after transplant. Some patients' high day-60 TCRbeta diversity was traced to surviving recipient T cells and thymic progenitors. Approximately two months post-transplant, alpha-beta T cells reportedly originated from several hundred expanded graft clones.

Molecular barcoding with unique molecular identifiers was used for the TCRbeta library. Using its own MiXCR run on the PCR reads, TCRdb lists one record per CDR3 protein. Among 700,000 to 850,000 distinct CDR3 sequences listed, 15% to 20% were seen once. This CDR3 comprises 15 residues. The germline V gene has CDR1 SGDLS and CDR2 YYNGEE. The trim removed 0 bases at V and 6 bases at J, leaving 8 bases unmatched. The sample consisted of PBMCs, mostly from graft donor cells, taken 360 days after TCRalphabeta/CD19-depleted stem cell transplant. This chain joins TRBV9 and TRBJ1-2; TRBD1 matches at 7 bases. This receptor was taken from a male patient aged 5 to 17 who had a stem cell transplant for acute lymphoblastic leukemia, so the T cells may come from the graft donor. CDR3 loop: CASSVGGDRFHGYTF. CDR3 sequence (DNA): TGTGCCAGCAGCGTAGGCGGGGACAGATTTCATGGCTACACCTTC.